One and the same sample provided the 27 T cell receptor beta chains below, sequenced in a study of vaccination effects on CD4 cells after COVID-19 (dated by TCRdb to about 2022). Which antigens these TCRs recognize remains unknown. Library method: the immunoSEQ multiplex PCR assay. The source is immuneACCESS, and TCRdb retained only in-frame sequences with V and J called. Part of the clones is not carried over; for the studies checked, unresolved V genes explain less than half of this, and the remainder is unexplained. The sample table holds over 60,000 clones, of which about 72% were seen once. The ten largest clonotypes hold roughly 2.8% of the sample. In the ViraFEST assay, PBMC were stimulated with viral peptide pools, and TCR sequencing was then used to find antigen-specific CD4+ T cell clonotypes based on their expansion. After less than eleven days of culture, CD4+ T cells were isolated with the EasySep CD4+ T cell isolation kit. The absence of prior SARS-CoV-2 infection in healthy vaccine recipients was confirmed by negative nucleocapsid antibodies before and after vaccination.

Material: CD4+ T cells from PBMCs cultured with HCoV-NL63 spike peptides, obtained before COVID-19 vaccination. What the cell subset or site label conveys for this sample: HCoV-NL63 spike overlapping peptide pool stimulation. These receptors originate from a human donor who received a COVID-19 vaccine.

The sample holds one count of this clone. The chain employs TRBV2 and TRBJ2-2; the match to TRBD2 covers 8 bases. This CDR3 has 18 residues. Germline CDR1 SNHLY, CDR2 FYNNEI. V dropped 8 bases and J dropped 2; count of bases not matched to a gene: 16. The CDR3 here is CASYVGISGVFNTGELFF. The CDR3 nucleotides read TGTGCCAGCTACGTTGGGATTAGCGGGGTATTTAACACCGGGGAGCTGTTTTTT.

The chain joins TRBV29-1 to TRBJ1-1; possible D gene TRBD1, 6 bases. V lost 7 bases and J lost 2, with 20 bases in between. The germline V gene has CDR1 SQVTM and CDR2 ANQGSEA. The CDR3 is 15 residues long. CDR3: CSGGTLRGPNTEAFF. The CDR3 DNA is TGCAGCGGTGGGACACTCAGAGGGCCAAACACTGAAGCTTTCTTT.

This sequence joins TRBV18 and TRBJ2-1; weak D call: TRBD1 (6 bases). With 5 bases removed from V and 5 bases from J, the gap between germline ends came to 10 bases. The CDR3 contains 13 residues. Germline V gene lookup returns CDR1 KGHSH and CDR2 LQKENI. The CDR3 region is CASSSRTDNEQFF. DNA of the CDR3: TGTGCCAGCTCATCCCGGACAGACAATGAGCAGTTCTTC.

The chain joins TRBV7-9 to TRBJ2-1; 11 nucleotides align to TRBD2. The junction had 4 bases not matched to a gene; V was cut back by 3 bases and J by 6 bases. CDR1 is SEHNR, CDR2 FQNEAQ, per germline (reference sequence). The CDR3 contains 15 residues. In DNA form, the CDR3 reads TGTGCCAGCAGCTTTAAGACTAGCGGGGCCAATGAGCAGTTCTTC. Its translation: CASSFKTSGANEQFF. The full variable domain, its missing parts supplied by reference TRBV7-9 and TRBJ2-1, is DTGVSQNPRHKITKRGQNVTFRCDPISEHNRLYWYRQTLGQGPEFLTYFQNEAQLEKSRLLSDRFSAERPKGSFSTLEIQRTEQGDSAMYLCASSFKTSGANEQFFGPGTRLTVL.

The chain recombines TRBV19 with TRBJ2-2, with 11 bases that match TRBD2. The CDR3 consists of 17 residues. V was pared by 5 bases and J by 3 bases, with 8 bases of the junction left unmatched. CDR1 is LNHDA and CDR2 is SQIVND in the germline V gene (reference sequence). This CDR3 reads CASSPPLLAGDTGELFF. Here the CDR3 DNA reads TGTGCCAGTAGTCCTCCCCTACTAGCGGGGGACACCGGGGAGCTGTTTTTT.

Concerning this clone: Distinct nucleotide sequences in the sample also encode this CDR3. This rearrangement joins TRBV5-1 to TRBJ1-1; 7 bases align to TRBD1. This CDR3 spans 14 amino acids. Trimming at V came to 5 bases and at J to 0 bases, leaving 4 bases not matched to a gene. Per germline, CDR1 SGHRS and CDR2 YFSETQ. The CDR3: CASSQGTVNTEAFF. The DNA for the CDR3 is TGCGCCAGCAGTCAAGGGACAGTGAACACTGAAGCTTTCTTT.

The genes are TRBV6-1 and TRBJ1-6; 7 positions match TRBD1. This CDR3 contains 14 residues. The J segment lost 9 bases and the V segment lost 2 bases, leaving 4 bases of the junction unmatched. Germline V gives CDR1 MNHNS, CDR2 SASEGT. The CDR3 region has the DNA TGTGCCAGCAGTGAAACGGACAGGAGTTCACCCCTCCACTTT. This gives the protein CASSETDRSSPLHF.

V and J are TRBV5-8 and TRBJ2-5, with D tentatively TRBD1 (6 bases). The germline CDR1 and CDR2 sequences are SGHTS and YDEGEE. This CDR3 has 16 residues. V was shortened by 4 bases and J by 3 bases, with 19 bases between the two germline ends. CDR3 nucleotide sequence: TGTGCCAGCAGCCCGAGGGGGTCGACGGTAGAAGAGACCCAGTACTTC. Residues: CASSPRGSTVEETQYF. Variable domain in full (rest from reference TRBV5-8 and TRBJ2-5): EAGVTQSPTHLIKTRGQQATLRCSPISGHTSVYWYQQALGLGLQFLLWYDEGEERNRGNFPPRFSGRQFPNYSSELNVNALELEDSALYLCASSPRGSTVEETQYFGPGTRLLVL.

This clone has only a few counts. The V and J genes are TRBV5-1 and TRBJ2-3; 8 bases align to TRBD1. The CDR3 has 14 amino acids. V was clipped by 0 bases and J by 5 bases; unmatched bases: 2. Germline V gene data show CDR1 as SGHRS and CDR2 as YFSETQ. CDR3 protein: CASSLGQGIDTQYF. As DNA, the CDR3 is TGCGCCAGCAGCTTGGGACAGGGGATAGATACGCAGTATTTT.

This clone was counted a few times. The chain combines TRBV12-1 with TRBJ1-5; the table's D call, TRBD1, was not checked against the DNA. TRBV12-1 is labeled a pseudogene. The CDR3 spans 14 residues. CDR3 nucleotide sequence: TGTGCCAGCAGCTCTGACAGGTTTGGTTGTCCCCAGCATTTT. It yields the protein CASSSDRFGCPQHF.

The chain links TRBV7-3 to TRBJ1-6; 12 bases align to TRBD1. Trimming at V came to 5 bases and at J to 6 bases, leaving 14 bases not matched to a gene. CDR1 is SGHTA and CDR2 is FQGTGA in the germline V gene. The CDR3 extends over 19 amino acids. CDR3 DNA: TGTGCCAGCAGCCGAACAGGGCCGGGACAGGGGGCAAGTAATTCACCCCTCCACTTT. Its translation: CASSRTGPGQGASNSPLHF.

The chain has TRBV9 and TRBJ1-6; D unclear. Between the trimmed V and J ends, which lost 0 bases and 1 base, there was a span of 11 bases. CDR1 and CDR2 (germline): SGDLS, YYNGEE. The length of the CDR3 is 17 residues. CDR3 nucleotide sequence: TGTGCCAGCAGCGTAGGGGGAGCGGGTTCCTATAATTCACCCCTCCACTTT. It yields the protein CASSVGGAGSYNSPLHF.

The rearrangement uses TRBV30 and TRBJ1-5; TRBD1 matches at 7 bases. The germline gives CDR1 GTSNPN, CDR2 SVGIG (reference sequence). CDR3 length equals 15 residues. V lost 0 bases and J lost 2; bases outside the gene matches: 4. Here the CDR3 reads CAWSVRGRGNQPQHF. The CDR3 nucleotides are TGTGCCTGGAGTGTGAGGGGGCGAGGCAATCAGCCCCAGCATTTT.

This chain links TRBV9 with TRBJ2-2; tentatively, D is TRBD1 or TRBD2 (6 bases each). The CDR3 totals 15 residues. Trimming took 0 bases from V and 2 from J, leaving 8 bases between them. Germline V gene lookup returns CDR1 SGDLS and CDR2 YYNGEE. The CDR3 sequence: CASSVGGANTGELFF. As DNA, the CDR3 is TGTGCCAGCAGCGTAGGGGGGGCCAACACCGGGGAGCTGTTTTTT.

This chain joins TRBV6-6 and TRBJ2-7; D is undetermined. V was pared by 2 bases and J by 6 bases, with 11 bases between. This CDR3 spans 13 amino acids. Germline values: CDR1 MNHNY, CDR2 SVGAGI (reference sequence). This CDR3 reads CASSYRAPSEQYV. CDR3 sequence (DNA): TGTGCCAGCAGTTACAGGGCGCCTAGCGAGCAGTACGTC.

This chain connects TRBV7-2 to TRBJ1-4, with D hard to call. CDR3 size: 14 residues. Trimming cost V 3 bases and J 4 bases, with 9 bases left between them. Germline assignment: CDR1 SGHTA and CDR2 FQGNSA. As DNA, the CDR3 is TGTGCCAGCAGCTTCGGGCAGAATAATGAAAAACTGTTTTTT. This translates into CASSFGQNNEKLFF.

The gene calls are TRBV24-1 and TRBJ2-5; a weak D match, TRBD1 (6 bases). V shed 4 bases and J shed 1 base, with 18 bases lying between them. The CDR3 is 17 residues long. Germline V gene sequence: CDR1 KGHDR, CDR2 SFDVKD. CDR3 loop: CATSDPGDTGFQETQYF. The CDR3 region has the DNA TGTGCCACCAGTGACCCCGGGGACACAGGTTTCCAAGAGACCCAGTACTTC.

The rearrangement uses TRBV11-2 and TRBJ2-5, with unresolved D. Trimming stripped 6 bases from V and 2 bases from J, with 13 bases between. The CDR3 extends over 14 amino acids. Germline loops: CDR1 SGHAT, CDR2 FQNNGV. CDR3 region: CASSPATDQETQYF. The CDR3 nucleotides are TGTGCCAGCAGTCCTGCTACCGATCAAGAGACCCAGTACTTC.

The CDR3 loop reads CASSKDGGGPYNEQFF. Here the CDR3 DNA reads TGTGCCAGTAGTAAGGACGGGGGAGGGCCCTACAATGAGCAGTTCTTC. The rearrangement uses TRBV19 and TRBJ2-1; the match to TRBD2 covers 7 bases. CDR3 length: 16 amino acids. CDR1 LNHDA and CDR2 SQIVND come from the germline V gene (reference sequence). Trimming removed 4 bases from V and 2 bases from J; junction bases left unmatched: 8.

This clone was seen once. V and J are TRBV7-8 and TRBJ1-3; TRBD1 matches 7 bases. Trimming cost V 4 bases and J 0 bases; bases outside gene matches: 9. The CDR3 extends over 17 amino acids. Looked up from germline, CDR1 is SGHVS and CDR2 is FQNEAQ. DNA for the CDR3: TGTGCCAGCAGCTCGGGACAGCGGGGGGCCTCTGGAAACACCATATATTTT. Translating gives CASSSGQRGASGNTIYF. The whole variable domain, remainder taken from reference TRBV7-8 and TRBJ1-3, is GAGVSQSPRYKVAKRGQDVALRCDPISGHVSLFWYQQALGQGPEFLTYFQNEAQLDKSGLPSDRFFAERPEGSVSTLKIQRTQQEDSAVYLCASSSGQRGASGNTIYFGEGSWLTVV.

The chain links TRBV12-5 to TRBJ1-5; D is undetermined. Looked up from germline, CDR1 is LGHNT and CDR2 is FRNRAP. The CDR3 contains 12 residues. V dropped 0 bases and J dropped 8 bases, with 5 bases sitting between them. The CDR3 nucleotides are TGTGCTAGTGGTTTGGTACGGGAGCCCCAGCATTTT. This encodes CASGLVREPQHF.

The chain carries TRBV5-6 and TRBJ2-5, with D perhaps TRBD1 (6 bases). The length of the CDR3 is 14 residues. Germline CDR1 reads SGHDT; CDR2 reads YYEEEE. The germline V and J ends were trimmed by 4 bases and 1 base, with 11 bases remaining between them. Written as DNA, the CDR3 is TGTGCCAGCAGCCAGGGACATTTCCAAGAGACCCAGTACTTC. It yields the protein CASSQGHFQETQYF.

This clone was observed a few times. The J gene is TRBJ2-1, the V gene TRBV7-2, with D uncertain. The CDR3 has 14 amino acids. Germline V gives CDR1 SGHTA, CDR2 FQGNSA. V lost 9 bases to trimming and J lost 0 bases, with 12 bases between them. The CDR3 protein is CARGIPSSYNEQFF. CDR3 coding DNA: TGTGCCAGAGGGATTCCGAGCTCCTACAATGAGCAGTTCTTC.

V is TRBV27 and J is TRBJ2-5, with D maybe TRBD2 (6 bases). With 6 bases removed from V and 1 base from J, the gap between germline ends came to 18 bases. The CDR3 sequence is 16 residues long. Germline assignment: CDR1 MNHEY and CDR2 SMNVEV (reference sequence). CDR3 sequence reads: CASRRVGGALQETQYF. DNA for the CDR3: TGTGCCAGCAGAAGGGTTGGCGGGGCCCTCCAAGAGACCCAGTACTTC.

This chain joins TRBV7-8 and TRBJ1-2; unclear D gene. Trimming shortened V by 2 bases and J by 10 bases, and 20 bases separated the two germline ends. Germline V gene sequence: CDR1 SGHVS, CDR2 FQNEAQ. This CDR3 spans 15 amino acids. The CDR3 region is CASSLPPGILVDYTF. The DNA of the CDR3 is TGTGCCAGCAGCTTACCCCCAGGAATCTTGGTGGACTACACCTTC.

The chain joins TRBV7-2 to TRBJ1-1, with D possibly being TRBD1 (5 bases). V was clipped by 1 base and J by 5 bases, with 14 bases between them. CDR3 size: 15 residues. Germline CDR1 reads SGHTA; CDR2 reads FQGNSA. In DNA form, the CDR3 reads TGTGCCAGCAGCTTAGTATCCGGGGCAGGGACTGAAGCTTTCTTT. Amino acid sequence: CASSLVSGAGTEAFF.

The J gene is TRBJ1-5, the V gene TRBV5-5; D is ambiguous. V was trimmed by 0 bases and J by 9 bases, leaving 13 bases between them. Germline V lookup: CDR1 SGHKS, CDR2 YYEKEE (reference sequence). This CDR3 has 14 amino acids. The CDR3 DNA follows: TGTGCCAGCAGCTTGGAGGACGGGTCAGGGCCCCAGCATTTT. Amino acid sequence: CASSLEDGSGPQHF.